Listed here is a single T cell receptor (beta chain). Measured with immunoSEQ multiplex PCR; TCRdb has only the in-frame clones, and not every one. The sample shows over 200,000 clones, around 90% of them seen only once. Those enrolled in Seattle joined during active infection and were followed longitudinally afterward. Looked up from germline, CDR1 is LNHDA and CDR2 is SQIVND (reference sequence). The CDR3 runs 15 residues. Trimming pared 4 bases from V and 0 bases from J, leaving 13 bases between. The sample comes from a study of blood T cell repertoires in COVID-19. About the research overall: The origin of the acute and convalescent COVID-19 samples was the United States, Italy and Spain. The cDNA or gDNA used as material had been derived from T cells, B-cell-depleted T cells, or PBMCs.

The sequenced sample consisted of peripheral blood. The chain employs TRBV19 and TRBJ2-7; maybe TRBD1 (6 bases). This TCR came from a man aged 25-45 years with COVID-19, enrolled during active disease. CDR3 DNA sequence: TGTGCCAGTAGTACGGGGTGGGGGCTCTCCTACGAGCAGTACTTC. Protein: CASSTGWGLSYEQYF.